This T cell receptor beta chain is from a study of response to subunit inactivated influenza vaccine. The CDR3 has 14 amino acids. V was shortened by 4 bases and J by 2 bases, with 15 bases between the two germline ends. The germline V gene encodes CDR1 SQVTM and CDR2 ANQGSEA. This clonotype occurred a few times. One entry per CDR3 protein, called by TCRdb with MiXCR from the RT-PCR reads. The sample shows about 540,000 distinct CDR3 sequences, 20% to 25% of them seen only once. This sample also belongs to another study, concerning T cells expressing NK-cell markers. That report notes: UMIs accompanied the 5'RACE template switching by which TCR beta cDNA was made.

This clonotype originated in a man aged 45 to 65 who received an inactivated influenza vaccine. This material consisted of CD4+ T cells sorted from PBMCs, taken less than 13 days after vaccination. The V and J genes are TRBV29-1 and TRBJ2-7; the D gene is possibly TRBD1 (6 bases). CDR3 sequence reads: CSVGGKQGTYEQYF. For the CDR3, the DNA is TGCAGCGTTGGTGGGAAACAGGGAACCTACGAGCAGTACTTC.